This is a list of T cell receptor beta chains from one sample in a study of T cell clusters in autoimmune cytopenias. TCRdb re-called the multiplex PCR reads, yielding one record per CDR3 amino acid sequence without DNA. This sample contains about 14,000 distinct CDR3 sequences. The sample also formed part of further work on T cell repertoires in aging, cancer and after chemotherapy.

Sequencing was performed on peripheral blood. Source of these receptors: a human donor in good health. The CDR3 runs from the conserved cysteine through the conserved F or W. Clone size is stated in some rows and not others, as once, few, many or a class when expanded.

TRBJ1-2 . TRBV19 CASTADRADGYTF
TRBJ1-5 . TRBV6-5 CASTDSQGSQPQHF
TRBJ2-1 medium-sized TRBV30 CAWSARSSYNEQFF
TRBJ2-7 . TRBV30 CAWTDPGREWNEQYF
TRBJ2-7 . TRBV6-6 CASSYAASQAPSYEQYF
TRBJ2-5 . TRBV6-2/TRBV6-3 CASRQGRGVRETQYF
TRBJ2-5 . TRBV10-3 CAISEPTSGTKETQYF
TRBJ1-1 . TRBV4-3 CASSQGSGGFKTEAFF
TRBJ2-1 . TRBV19 CASDRGTGVGSYNEQFF
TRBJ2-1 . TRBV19 CATRQWREGGYNEQFF
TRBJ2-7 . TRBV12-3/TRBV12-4 CASSYAGTGDEQYF
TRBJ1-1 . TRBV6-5 CASSFTGFDTEAFF
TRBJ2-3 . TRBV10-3 CAISESGWPDTQYF
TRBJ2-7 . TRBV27 CASSREGLSYEQYF
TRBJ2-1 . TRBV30 CAWSRASSEQFF
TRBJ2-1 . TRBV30 CAWSVAGGRNEQFF
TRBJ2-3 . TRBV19 CATRDRGSTDTQYF
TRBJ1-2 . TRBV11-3 CASSPPGLGNGYTF
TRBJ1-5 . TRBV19 CASSIGTINQPQHF
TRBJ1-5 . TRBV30 CAWSGGSGRNQPQHF
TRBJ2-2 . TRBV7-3 CASSPRNWGTGELFF
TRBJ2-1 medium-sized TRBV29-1 CSVEPTGSDEQFF
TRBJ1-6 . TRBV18 CASSPDRFNSPLHF
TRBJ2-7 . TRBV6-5 CASGPSLNYEQYF
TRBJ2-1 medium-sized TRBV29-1 CSARREGSYNEQFF
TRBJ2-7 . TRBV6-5 CASSYSKSGSYEQYF
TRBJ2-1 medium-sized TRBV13 CASSTRRSEQFF
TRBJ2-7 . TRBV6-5 CASSHDSSSYEQYF
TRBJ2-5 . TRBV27 CASSLSGETQYF
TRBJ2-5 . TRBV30 CAWSGLLETQYF
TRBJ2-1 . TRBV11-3 CASSSVGLAGGGNEQFF
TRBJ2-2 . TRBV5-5 CASSLTSAGELFF
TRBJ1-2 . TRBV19 CASSNPPDIGYTF
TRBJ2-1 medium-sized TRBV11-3 CASSSPGLAGSGGQFF
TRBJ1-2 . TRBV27 CASGGGVFYGYTF
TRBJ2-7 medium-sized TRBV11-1 CASSLGSTYEQYF
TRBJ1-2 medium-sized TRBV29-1 CSVWTGGYGYTF
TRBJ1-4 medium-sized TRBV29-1 CSVGTTKGQGDEKLFF
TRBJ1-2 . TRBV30 CAWSRRGMFGYTF
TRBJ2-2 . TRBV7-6 CASSLGGRNTGELFF
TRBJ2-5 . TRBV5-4 CASSLSGGGQTQYF
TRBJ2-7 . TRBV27 CASRFRGRSYEQYF
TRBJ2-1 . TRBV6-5 CASTLYNEQFF
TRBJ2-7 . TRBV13 CASRTGTETYEQYF
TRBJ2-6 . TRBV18 CASSRTGANVLTF
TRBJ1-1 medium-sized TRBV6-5 CASTFAGQGKTEAFF
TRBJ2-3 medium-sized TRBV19 CASSISSMGVAADTQYF
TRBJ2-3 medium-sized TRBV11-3 CASSVADTQYF
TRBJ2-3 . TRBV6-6 CASSPRALGDTQYF